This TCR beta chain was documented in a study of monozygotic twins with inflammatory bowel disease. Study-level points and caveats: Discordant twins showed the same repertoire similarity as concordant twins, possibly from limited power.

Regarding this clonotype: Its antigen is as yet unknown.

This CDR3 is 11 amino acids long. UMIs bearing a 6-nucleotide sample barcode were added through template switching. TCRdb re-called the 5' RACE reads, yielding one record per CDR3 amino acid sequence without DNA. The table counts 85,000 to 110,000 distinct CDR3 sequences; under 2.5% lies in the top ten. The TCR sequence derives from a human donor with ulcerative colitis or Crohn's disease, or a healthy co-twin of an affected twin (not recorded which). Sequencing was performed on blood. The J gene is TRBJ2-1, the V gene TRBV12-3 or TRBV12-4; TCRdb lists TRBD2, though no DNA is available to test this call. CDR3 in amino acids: CASSFYSQQFF.